The entry below gives a single TCR beta chain sequence along with its context. It was with 60 Vbeta and 13 Jbeta primers that the PCR ran. Sequencing used immunoSEQ multiplex PCR; TCRdb keeps in-frame clones, though not all of them. This sample has roughly 190,000 clones, with about 59% found just once. The donors (healthy individuals) were bone marrow donors. This sample stems from a study of cytomegalovirus exposure and HLA in healthy donors. The V and J ends lost 4 bases and 9 bases, in that order; junction bases with no gene match: 9. Germline V CDR1 and CDR2: SGHRS, YFSETQ. CDR3 size: 14 residues.

The chain uses TRBV5-1 and TRBJ1-2; TRBD1 matches at 10 bases. The sample consisted of PBMCs. The receptor's source is a man aged 40-55 years in good health and CMV-seronegative. Here the CDR3 DNA reads TGCGCCAGCAGCCCGGAGTGGACAGGGGGGAGCTACACCTTC. Its protein product is CASSPEWTGGSYTF.